Presented here are 4 T cell receptor beta chains from one specimen sequenced in a study of T cell clonality in common variable immunodeficiency. Here immunoSEQ multiplex PCR was the method, and the copy in TCRdb shows in-frame clones only, minus some. The repertoire yields some 52,000 clones, none seen only once; the top ten contain roughly 3.5%. Source material: peripheral blood mononuclear cells. The receptors were sampled from a person aged 18-69 years in good health.

This clone was recorded at least ten times. With the read ending 3 residues before the CDR3 end, the germline J gene is used to fill in that end. This rearrangement joins TRBV5-1 to TRBJ2-1, with 11 bases identical to TRBD1. Germline V gene lookup returns CDR1 SGHRS and CDR2 YFSETQ. This CDR3 has 15 amino acids. V lost 4 bases to trimming and J lost 8 bases; unmatched junction nucleotides: 8. CDR3 amino acids: CASSVGRTGGDEQFF. The sequenced part of the CDR3 DNA is TGCGCCAGCAGCGTCGGCCGGACAGGGGGCGATGAG.

The table lists this clone with many counts. CDR3 region: CASSLDSGYTEAFF. The DNA read from the CDR3 is TGCGCCAGCAGCTTGGATTCAGGGTATACTGAA. The chain recombines TRBV5-1 with TRBJ1-1, with D possibly being TRBD1 (5 bases). From the germline J gene comes the end of the CDR3, since the read stops 3 residues before it. Per germline, CDR1 SGHRS and CDR2 YFSETQ. This CDR3 has 14 amino acids. Deletions cut 0 bases from V and 5 bases from J, with 11 bases between.

There are many counts of this clone. The read ends 3 residues early relative to the CDR3; the germline J gene fills the gap. This chain links TRBV11-2 with TRBJ2-6, with D hard to call. Germline V gives CDR1 SGHAT, CDR2 FQNNGV. The V end was cut by 4 bases, the J end by 0 bases, with 7 bases between. The CDR3 loop spans 15 amino acids. CDR3 residues: CASSSDSSGANVLTF. The covered CDR3 bases are TGTGCCAGCAGCTCCGACTCCTCTGGGGCCAACGTC.

As concerns this clone: The CDR3 extends 3 residues past the end of the read, so its final part is completed from the germline J gene. The chain links TRBV6-2 or TRBV6-3 to TRBJ1-5; TRBD1 aligns across 7 bases. Germline V gives CDR1 MNHEY, CDR2 SVGEGT. V lost 2 bases, J lost 8 bases, and 6 bases stayed unmatched. The CDR3 spans 14 residues. CDR3 DNA, as far as it was read: TGTGCCAGCAGTTACGACAGGGAATTTGAGCCC. This gives the protein CASSYDREFEP. The entire CDR3 reads CASSYDREFEPQHF.